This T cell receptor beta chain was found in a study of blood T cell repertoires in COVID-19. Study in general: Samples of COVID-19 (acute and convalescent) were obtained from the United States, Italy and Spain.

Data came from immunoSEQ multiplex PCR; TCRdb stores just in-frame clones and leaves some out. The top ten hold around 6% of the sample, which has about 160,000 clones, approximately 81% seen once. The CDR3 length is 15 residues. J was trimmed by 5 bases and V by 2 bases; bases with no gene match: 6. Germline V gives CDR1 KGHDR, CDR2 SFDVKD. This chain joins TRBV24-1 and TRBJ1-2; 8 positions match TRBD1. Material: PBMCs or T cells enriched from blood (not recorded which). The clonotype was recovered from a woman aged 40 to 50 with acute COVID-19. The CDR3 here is CATSDSGQGAYGYTF. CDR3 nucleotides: TGTGCCACCAGTGATTCCGGACAGGGAGCTTATGGCTACACCTTC.